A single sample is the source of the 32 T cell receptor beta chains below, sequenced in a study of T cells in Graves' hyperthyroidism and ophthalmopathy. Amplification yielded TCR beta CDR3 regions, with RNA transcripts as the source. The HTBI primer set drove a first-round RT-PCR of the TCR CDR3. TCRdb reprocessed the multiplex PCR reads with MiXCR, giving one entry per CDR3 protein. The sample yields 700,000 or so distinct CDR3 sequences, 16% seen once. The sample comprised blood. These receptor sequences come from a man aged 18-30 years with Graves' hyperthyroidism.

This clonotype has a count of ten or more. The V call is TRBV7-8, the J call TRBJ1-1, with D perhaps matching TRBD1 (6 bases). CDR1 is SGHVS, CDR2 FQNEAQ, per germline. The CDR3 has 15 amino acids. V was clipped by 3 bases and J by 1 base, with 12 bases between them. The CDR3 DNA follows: TGTGCCAGCAGCTTGGGACATACCGAGAACACTGAAGCTTTCTTT. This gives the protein CASSLGHTENTEAFF.

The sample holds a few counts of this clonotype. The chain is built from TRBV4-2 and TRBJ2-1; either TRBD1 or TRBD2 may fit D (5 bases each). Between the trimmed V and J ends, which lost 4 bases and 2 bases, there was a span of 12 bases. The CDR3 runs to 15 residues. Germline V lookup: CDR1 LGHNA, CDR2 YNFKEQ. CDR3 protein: CASSPRDLPYNEQFF. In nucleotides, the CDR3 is TGTGCCAGCAGCCCCCGGGACCTACCCTACAATGAGCAGTTCTTC.

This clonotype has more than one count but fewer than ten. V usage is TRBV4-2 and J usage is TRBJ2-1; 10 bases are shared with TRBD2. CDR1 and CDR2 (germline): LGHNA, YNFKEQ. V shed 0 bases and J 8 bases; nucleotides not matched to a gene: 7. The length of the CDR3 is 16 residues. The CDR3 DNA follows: TGTGCCAGCAGCCAAGAGGGGTTAGCGGGAGGTCATGAGCAGTTCTTC. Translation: CASSQEGLAGGHEQFF.

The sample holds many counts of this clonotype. The CDR3 region is CASSSYLAGGSYNEQFF. The CDR3 nucleotides are TGTGCCAGCAGCTCTTACCTAGCGGGAGGTTCCTACAATGAGCAGTTCTTC. The genes are TRBV28 and TRBJ2-1; TRBD2 matches 11 bases. Germline V gene sequence: CDR1 MDHEN, CDR2 SYDVKM. The junction had 8 bases not matched to a gene; V was cut back by 6 bases and J by 1 base. This CDR3 contains 17 residues.

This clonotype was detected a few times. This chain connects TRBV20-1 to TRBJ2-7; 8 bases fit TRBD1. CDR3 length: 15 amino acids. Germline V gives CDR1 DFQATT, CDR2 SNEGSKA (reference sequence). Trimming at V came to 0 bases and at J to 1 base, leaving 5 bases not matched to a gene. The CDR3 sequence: CSARDRTGSSYEQYF. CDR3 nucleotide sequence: TGCAGTGCTAGAGATAGGACAGGGTCGTCCTACGAGCAGTACTTC.

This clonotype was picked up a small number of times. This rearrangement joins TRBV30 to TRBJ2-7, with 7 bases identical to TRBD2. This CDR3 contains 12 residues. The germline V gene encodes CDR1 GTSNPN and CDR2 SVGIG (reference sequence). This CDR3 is CASGRAKREQYF. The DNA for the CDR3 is TGTGCTTCGGGGAGGGCCAAGCGCGAGCAGTACTTC.

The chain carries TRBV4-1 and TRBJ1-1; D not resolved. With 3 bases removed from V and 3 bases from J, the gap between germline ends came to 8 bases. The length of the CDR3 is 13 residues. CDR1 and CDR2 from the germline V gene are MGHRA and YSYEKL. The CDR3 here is CASSHPGYTEAFF. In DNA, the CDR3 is TGCGCCAGCAGCCACCCGGGGTACACTGAAGCTTTCTTT.

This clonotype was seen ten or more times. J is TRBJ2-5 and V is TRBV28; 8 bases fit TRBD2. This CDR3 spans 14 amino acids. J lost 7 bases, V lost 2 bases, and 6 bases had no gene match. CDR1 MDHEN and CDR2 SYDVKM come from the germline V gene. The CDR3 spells CASSLPGLGGTQYF. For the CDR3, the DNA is TGTGCCAGCAGTTTACCGGGACTAGGGGGGACCCAGTACTTC.

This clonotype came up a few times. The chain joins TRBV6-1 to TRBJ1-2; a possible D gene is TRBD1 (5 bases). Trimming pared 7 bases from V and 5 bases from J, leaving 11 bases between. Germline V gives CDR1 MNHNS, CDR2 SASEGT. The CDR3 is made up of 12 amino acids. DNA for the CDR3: TGTGCCAGCACAACAGGCCCATATGGCTACACCTTC. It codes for CASTTGPYGYTF.

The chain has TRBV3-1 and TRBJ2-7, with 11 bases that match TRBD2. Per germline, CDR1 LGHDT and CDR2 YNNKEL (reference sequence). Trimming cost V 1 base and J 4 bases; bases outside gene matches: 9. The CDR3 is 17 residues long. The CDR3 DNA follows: TGTGCCAGCAGCCAAGGGTTAACTAGCGGGAGTACGTACGAGCAGTACTTC. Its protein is CASSQGLTSGSTYEQYF.

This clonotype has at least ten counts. CDR3 amino acids: CASSQDPVILAEAFF. In DNA, the CDR3 is TGTGCCAGCAGCCAAGATCCGGTCATACTCGCTGAAGCTTTCTTT. This chain uses TRBV3-1 with TRBJ1-1, with no clear D. Per the germline V gene, CDR1 is LGHDT and CDR2 is YNNKEL (reference sequence). The V end was cut by 0 bases, the J end by 6 bases, with 14 bases between. This CDR3 region has 15 residues.

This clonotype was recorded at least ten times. The CDR3 coding sequence is TGCGCCAGCAGTGAGTCGCTTAGCGGGAGAAATACGCAGTATTTT. It translates to CASSESLSGRNTQYF. This chain joins TRBV10-1 and TRBJ2-3, with 9 nucleotides matching TRBD2. The CDR3 is 15 residues long. The germline V gene has CDR1 WNHNN and CDR2 SYGVQD (reference sequence). V lost 0 bases to trimming and J lost 7 bases; unmatched junction nucleotides: 5.

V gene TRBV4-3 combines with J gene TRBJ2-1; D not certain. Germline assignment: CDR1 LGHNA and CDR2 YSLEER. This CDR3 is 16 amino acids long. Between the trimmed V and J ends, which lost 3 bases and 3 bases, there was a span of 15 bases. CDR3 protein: CASSQAPANGYNEQFF. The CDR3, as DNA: TGCGCCAGCAGCCAGGCCCCGGCAAACGGCTACAATGAGCAGTTCTTC.

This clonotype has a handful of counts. The DNA of the CDR3 is TGTGCCAGCTCACCACCGGTCCTCACAGATACGCAGTATTTT. Its translation is CASSPPVLTDTQYF. This sequence joins TRBV18 and TRBJ2-3; D not resolved. V was cut by 0 bases and J by 2 bases, with 6 bases left in between. The CDR3 has 14 residues. Germline CDR1 is KGHSH and CDR2 is LQKENI.

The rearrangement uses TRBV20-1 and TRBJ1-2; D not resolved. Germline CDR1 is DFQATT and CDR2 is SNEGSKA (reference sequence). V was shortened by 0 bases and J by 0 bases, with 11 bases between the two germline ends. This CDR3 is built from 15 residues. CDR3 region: CSAREWAASNYGYTF. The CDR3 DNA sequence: TGCAGTGCTAGAGAGTGGGCAGCCTCTAACTATGGCTACACCTTC.

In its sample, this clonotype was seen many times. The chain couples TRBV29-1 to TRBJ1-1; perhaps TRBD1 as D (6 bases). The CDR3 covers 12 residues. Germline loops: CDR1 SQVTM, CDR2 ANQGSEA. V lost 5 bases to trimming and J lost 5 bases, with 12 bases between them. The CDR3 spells CSVLQGRTEAFF. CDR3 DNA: TGCAGCGTTCTCCAGGGGCGTACTGAAGCTTTCTTT.

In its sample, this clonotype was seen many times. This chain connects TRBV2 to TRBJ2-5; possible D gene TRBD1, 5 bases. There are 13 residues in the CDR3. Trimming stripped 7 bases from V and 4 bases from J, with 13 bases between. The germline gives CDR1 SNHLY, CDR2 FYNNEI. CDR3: CASMGQVRETQYF. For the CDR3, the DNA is TGTGCCAGCATGGGGCAGGTCAGAGAGACCCAGTACTTC.

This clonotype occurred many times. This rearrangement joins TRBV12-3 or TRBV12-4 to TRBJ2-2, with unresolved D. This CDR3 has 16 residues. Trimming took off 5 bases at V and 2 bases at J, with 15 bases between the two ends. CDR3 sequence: CASSPLYPGNTGELFF. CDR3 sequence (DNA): TGTGCCAGCAGTCCTCTCTATCCAGGAAACACCGGGGAGCTGTTTTTT.

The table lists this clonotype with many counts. CDR3 protein: CASSDRAGGYNEQFF. The CDR3 DNA reads TGTGCCAGCAGTGATCGAGCGGGAGGCTACAATGAGCAGTTCTTC. The chain carries TRBV2 and TRBJ2-1; 9 bases fit TRBD2. V was clipped by 3 bases and J by 3 bases; unmatched bases: 3. Germline CDR1 and CDR2: SNHLY and FYNNEI. The CDR3 has 15 amino acids. Full variable domain (remainder filled in from reference TRBV2 and TRBJ2-1): EPEVTQTPSHQVTQMGQEVILRCVPISNHLYFYWYRQILGQKVEFLVSFYNNEISEKSEIFDDQFSVERPDGSNFTLKIRSTKLEDSAMYFCASSDRAGGYNEQFFGPGTRLTVL.

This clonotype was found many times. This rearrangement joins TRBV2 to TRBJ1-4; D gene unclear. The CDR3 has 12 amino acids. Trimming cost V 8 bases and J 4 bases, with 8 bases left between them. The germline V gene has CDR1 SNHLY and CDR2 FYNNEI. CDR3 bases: TGTGCCAGCGGAGCCGATAATGAAAAACTGTTTTTT. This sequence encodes CASGADNEKLFF.

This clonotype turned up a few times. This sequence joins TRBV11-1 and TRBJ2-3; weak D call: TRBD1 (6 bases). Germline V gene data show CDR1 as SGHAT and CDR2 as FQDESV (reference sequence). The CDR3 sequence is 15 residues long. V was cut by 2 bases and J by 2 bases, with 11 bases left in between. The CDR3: CASSLSQGFTDTQYF. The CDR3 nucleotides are TGTGCCAGCAGCTTATCTCAGGGGTTCACAGATACGCAGTATTTT. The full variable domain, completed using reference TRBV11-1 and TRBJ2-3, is EAEVAQSPRYKITEKSQAVAFWCDPISGHATLYWYRQILGQGPELLVQFQDESVVDDSQLPKDRFSAERLKGVDSTLKIQPAELGDSAMYLCASSLSQGFTDTQYFGPGTRLTVL.

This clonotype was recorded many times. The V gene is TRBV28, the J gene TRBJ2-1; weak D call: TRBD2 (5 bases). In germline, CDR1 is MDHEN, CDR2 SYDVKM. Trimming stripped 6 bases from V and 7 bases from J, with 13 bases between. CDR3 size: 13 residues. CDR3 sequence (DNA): TGTGCCAGCAGGACTACTGTTGAAAATGAGCAGTTCTTC. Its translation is CASRTTVENEQFF.

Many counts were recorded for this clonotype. The CDR3, as DNA: TGTGCCAGCACTCCGGGCAGGGGGTACAATGAGCAGTTCTTC. This encodes CASTPGRGYNEQFF. V gene TRBV12-3 or TRBV12-4 combines with J gene TRBJ2-1; 7 bases line up with TRBD1. V lost 7 bases, J lost 4 bases, and 7 bases stayed unmatched. The CDR3 is 14 residues long.

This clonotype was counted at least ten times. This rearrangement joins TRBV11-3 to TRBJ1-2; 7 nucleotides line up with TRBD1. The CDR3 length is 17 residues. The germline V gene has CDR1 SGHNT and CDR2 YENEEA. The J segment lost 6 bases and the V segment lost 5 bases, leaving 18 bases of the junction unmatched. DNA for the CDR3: TGTGCCAGCAGCCCCTTGGAAGGTTCGAGGGGGCAGCATGGCTACACCTTC. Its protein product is CASSPLEGSRGQHGYTF.

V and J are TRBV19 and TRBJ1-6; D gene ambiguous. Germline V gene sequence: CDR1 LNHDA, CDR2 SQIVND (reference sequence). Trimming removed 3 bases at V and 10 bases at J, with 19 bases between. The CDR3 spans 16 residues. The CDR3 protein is CASSMNPRQGESPLHF. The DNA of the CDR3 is TGTGCCAGTAGTATGAATCCGCGACAAGGAGAATCACCCCTCCACTTT.

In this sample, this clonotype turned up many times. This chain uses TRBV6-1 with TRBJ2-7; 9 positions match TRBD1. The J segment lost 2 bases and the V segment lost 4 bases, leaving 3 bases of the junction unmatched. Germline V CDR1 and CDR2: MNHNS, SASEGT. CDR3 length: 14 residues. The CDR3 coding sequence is TGTGCCAGCAGTGCGGGACAGGGCGCCTACGAGCAGTACTTC. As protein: CASSAGQGAYEQYF.

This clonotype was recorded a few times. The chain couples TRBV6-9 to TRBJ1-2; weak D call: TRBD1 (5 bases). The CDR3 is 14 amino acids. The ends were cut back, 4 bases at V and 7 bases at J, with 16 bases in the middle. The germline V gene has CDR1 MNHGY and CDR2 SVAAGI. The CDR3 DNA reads TGTGCCAGCAGTTTCCTGCGGACATACTGTGGCTACACCTTC. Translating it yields CASSFLRTYCGYTF.

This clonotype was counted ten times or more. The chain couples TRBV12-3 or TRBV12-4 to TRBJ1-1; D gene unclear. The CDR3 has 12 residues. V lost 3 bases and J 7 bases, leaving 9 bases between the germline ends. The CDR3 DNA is TGTGCCAGCAGTTTCCCATTTGGTGAAGCTTTCTTT. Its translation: CASSFPFGEAFF.

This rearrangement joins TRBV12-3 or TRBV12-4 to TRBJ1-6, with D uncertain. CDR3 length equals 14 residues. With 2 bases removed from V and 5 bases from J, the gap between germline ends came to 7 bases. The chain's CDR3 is CASSLFDHNSPLHF. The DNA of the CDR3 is TGTGCCAGCAGTTTATTCGACCATAATTCACCCCTCCACTTT.

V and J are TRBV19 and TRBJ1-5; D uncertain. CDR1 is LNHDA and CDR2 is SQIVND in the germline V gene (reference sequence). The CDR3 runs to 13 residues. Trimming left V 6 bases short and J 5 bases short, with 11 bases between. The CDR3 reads CASSGRIDQPQHF. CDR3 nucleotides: TGTGCCAGTAGCGGGCGCATTGATCAGCCCCAGCATTTT.

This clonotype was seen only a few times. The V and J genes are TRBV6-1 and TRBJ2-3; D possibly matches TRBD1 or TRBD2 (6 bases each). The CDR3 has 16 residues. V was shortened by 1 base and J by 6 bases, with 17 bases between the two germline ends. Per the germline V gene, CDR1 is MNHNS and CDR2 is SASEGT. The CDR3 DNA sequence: TGTGCCAGCAGTGAAGATCCCGGGAGAGGGGGGGATACGCAGTATTTT. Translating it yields CASSEDPGRGGDTQYF.

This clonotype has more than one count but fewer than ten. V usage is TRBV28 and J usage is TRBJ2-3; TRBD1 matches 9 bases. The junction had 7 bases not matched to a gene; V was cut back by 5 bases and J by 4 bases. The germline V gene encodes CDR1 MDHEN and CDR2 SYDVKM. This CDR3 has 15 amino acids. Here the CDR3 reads CASSRGTGIADTQYF. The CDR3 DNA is TGTGCCAGCAGTCGAGGGACAGGGATCGCAGATACGCAGTATTTT.